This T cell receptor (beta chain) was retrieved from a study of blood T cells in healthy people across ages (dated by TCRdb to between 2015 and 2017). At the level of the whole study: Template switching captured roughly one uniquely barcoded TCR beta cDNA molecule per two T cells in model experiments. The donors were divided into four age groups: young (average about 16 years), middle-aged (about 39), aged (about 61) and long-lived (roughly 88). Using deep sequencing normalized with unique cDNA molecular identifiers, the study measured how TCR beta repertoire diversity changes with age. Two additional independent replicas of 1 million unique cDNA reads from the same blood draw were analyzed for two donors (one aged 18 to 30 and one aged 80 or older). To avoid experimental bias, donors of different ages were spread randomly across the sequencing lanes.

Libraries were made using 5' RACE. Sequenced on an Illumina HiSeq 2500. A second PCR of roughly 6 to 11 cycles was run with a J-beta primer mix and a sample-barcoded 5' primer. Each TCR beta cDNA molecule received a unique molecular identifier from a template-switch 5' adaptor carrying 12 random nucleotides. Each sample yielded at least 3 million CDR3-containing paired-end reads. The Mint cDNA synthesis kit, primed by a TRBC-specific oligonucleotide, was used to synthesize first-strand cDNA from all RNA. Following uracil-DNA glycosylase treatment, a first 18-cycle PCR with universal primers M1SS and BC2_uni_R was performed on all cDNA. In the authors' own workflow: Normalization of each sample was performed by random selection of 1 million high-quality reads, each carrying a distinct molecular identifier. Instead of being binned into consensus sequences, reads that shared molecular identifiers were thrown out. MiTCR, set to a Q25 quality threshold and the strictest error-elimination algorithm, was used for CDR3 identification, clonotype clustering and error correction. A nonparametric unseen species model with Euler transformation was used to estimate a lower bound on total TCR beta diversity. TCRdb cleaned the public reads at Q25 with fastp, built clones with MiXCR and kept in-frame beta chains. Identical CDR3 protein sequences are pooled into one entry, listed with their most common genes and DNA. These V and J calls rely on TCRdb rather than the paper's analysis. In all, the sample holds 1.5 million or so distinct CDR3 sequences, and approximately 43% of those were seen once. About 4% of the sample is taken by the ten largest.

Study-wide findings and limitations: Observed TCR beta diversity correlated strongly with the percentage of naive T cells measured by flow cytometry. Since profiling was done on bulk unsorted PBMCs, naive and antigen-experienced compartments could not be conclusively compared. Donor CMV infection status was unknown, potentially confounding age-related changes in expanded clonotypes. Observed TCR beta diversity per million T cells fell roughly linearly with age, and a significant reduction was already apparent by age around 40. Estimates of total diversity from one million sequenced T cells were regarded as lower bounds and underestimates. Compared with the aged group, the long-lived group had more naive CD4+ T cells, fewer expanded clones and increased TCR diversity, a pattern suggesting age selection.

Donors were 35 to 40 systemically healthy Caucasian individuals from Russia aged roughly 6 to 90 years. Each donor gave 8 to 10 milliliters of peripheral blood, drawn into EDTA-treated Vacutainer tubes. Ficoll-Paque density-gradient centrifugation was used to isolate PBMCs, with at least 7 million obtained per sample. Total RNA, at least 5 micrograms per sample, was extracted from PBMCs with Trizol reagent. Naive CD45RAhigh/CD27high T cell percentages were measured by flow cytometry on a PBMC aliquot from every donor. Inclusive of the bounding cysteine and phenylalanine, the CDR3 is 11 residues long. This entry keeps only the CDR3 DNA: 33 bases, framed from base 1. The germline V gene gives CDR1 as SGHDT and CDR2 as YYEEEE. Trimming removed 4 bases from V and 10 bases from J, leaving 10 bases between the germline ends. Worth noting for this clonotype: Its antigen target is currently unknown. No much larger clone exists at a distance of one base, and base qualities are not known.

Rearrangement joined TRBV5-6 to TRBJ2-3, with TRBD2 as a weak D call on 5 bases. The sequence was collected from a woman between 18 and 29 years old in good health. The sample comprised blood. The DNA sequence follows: TGTGCCAGCAGCGGCGGGCAATCGCAGTATTTT. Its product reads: CASSGGQSQYF.